Below, one T cell receptor beta chain is given with its context. Its antigen is still unknown. Within one base of it there is no much larger clone, and no base qualities were kept. The meaning of the sample's time point label: newly diagnosed GD, antithyroid drugs for less than 3 months. RNA was extracted from PBMCs in TRIzol for both TCR sequencing and RNA sequencing. The diagnosis of Graves' disease followed American Thyroid Association guidelines. The patients came from an endocrinology department in Xi'an, China. Each patient gave around 9 milliliters of peripheral blood, collected in an EDTA anticoagulant tube. Ficoll Paque Plus density gradient separation was used to isolate PBMCs, and no further T cell sorting was done. An Agilent 2100 Bioanalyzer and agarose gel were used to check RNA quality, and a NanoDrop 2000 was used to measure RNA concentration. These data come from a study of regulatory T cells in long-lasting Graves disease (dated by TCRdb to about 2021). Regarding the complete study: In the newly diagnosed Graves' disease group, patients had been taking antithyroid drugs for less than 3 months. This study used TCR sequencing and RNA sequencing of peripheral blood to compare persistent Graves' disease patients against newly diagnosed Graves' disease patients. The study was registered as a clinical trial and conducted in China. A total of about 33 samples underwent TCR sequencing, from about 13 patients with persistent Graves' disease and 20 or so patients with newly diagnosed Graves' disease. What the research found in general, with its limitations: Compared with newly diagnosed patients, patients with persistent Graves' disease had lower TCR Shannon entropy and fewer highly expanded clones, which suggests clonal expansion. Patients with persistent disease shared more public clonotypes (about 2,900) than newly diagnosed patients did (nearly 1,000). Only peripheral blood was studied, because thyroid tissue, the primary lesion, was inaccessible. The authors noted that the small sample size was a limitation that may lower accuracy. Sequencing and analysis were limited to the TCR beta chain. TRBV28, TRBJ1-2 and TRBJ2-5 were preferentially used in persistent disease, while TRBV20-1 and TRBJ2-1 were favored in newly diagnosed disease.

Library creation used multiplex PCR. The sequencing machine was an Illumina HiSeq 4000. CDR3 regions were amplified by Arm-PCR with iRepertoire HTBI primers to construct TCR beta libraries. PCR products were gel purified before sequencing. The authors' pipeline ran thus. Gene usage analysis of CDR3 amino acid clonotypes relied on the roughly 64 TRBV and 14 TRBJ segments identified across samples. COPE and FqMerger were used to merge the filtered high-quality paired reads into contigs. BLAST was used to align contigs to IMGT TRBV, TRBD and TRBJ reference genes, with CDR3 defined following IMGT. Any clonotype with a frequency above 0.1% was counted as a highly expanded clone. Shannon entropy served as the measure of repertoire diversity, while the Gini coefficient captured V-J evenness. A clonotype was considered public if more than one individual shared it. TCRdb reworked the public reads: Q25 trimming with fastp, MiXCR clone assembly, productive beta chains retained. Rows are unified per CDR3 protein, each entry keeping the most common DNA and genes. TCRdb's processing, not the authors', yielded these V and J calls. Present in this sample are approximately 540,000 distinct CDR3 sequences, more than 10% of which were seen just once. The top ten hold approximately 9% of the sample.

A distance of 11 bases separates the germline ends of V and J, which lose 5 bases and 6 bases respectively. CDR3 length: 13 amino acids, cysteine to phenylalanine. Only the CDR3 region is kept as DNA, spanning 39 bases read in frame from base 1. CDR1 and CDR2, looked up from the germline V gene (reference sequence), are SEHNR and FQNEAQ. The same data also went into a second study, on T cells in Graves' hyperthyroidism and ophthalmopathy. As the second study states: Stable Graves' hyperthyroidism was defined as the absence of progression to ophthalmopathy over 18 months of follow-up. Hyperthyroidism patients were aged 18 to 65 years and newly diagnosed, with disease duration of less than 2 months. The study excluded patients with uncontrolled infections, other autoimmune diseases, pregnancy or lactation. Diagnoses were established on the basis of clinical symptoms, serum thyroxine and TRAb, thyroid ultrasound, and orbital computed tomography. The first round of RT-PCR for the TCR CDR3 was performed with the HTBI primer set and the Qiagen OneStep RT-PCR kit. Most expanded thyroid clonotypes (frequency above 0.001) were also detected in blood, a finding suggesting that blood repertoires may reflect thyroid immune responses. Ophthalmopathy was separated from stable hyperthyroidism by a 13 V-J signature model, with 85% to 90% sensitivity and approximately 84% specificity obtained in cross-validation and 80%/75% obtained in testing. During validation, the model predicted progression to ophthalmopathy a median of roughly six months ahead of onset, with roughly 65% sensitivity and 72.22% specificity. To identify TCR V-J signatures that set the groups apart, the researchers used a discovery cohort of more than 95 patients, made up of approximately 43 with Graves' ophthalmopathy and approximately 57 with stable Graves' hyperthyroidism. Whether ophthalmopathy could be predicted prospectively was tested in an independent validation cohort made up of 18 hyperthyroidism patients plus 17 patients who later progressed to ophthalmopathy. For training and testing, the 100 or so patients in the discovery cohort were randomly divided in a 7:3 ratio. Thyroid tissue and blood T-cell repertoires from several Graves' hyperthyroidism patients were also compared in the study. Once sampling was done, hyperthyroidism patients were given methimazole at a starting dose of 30 mg daily, whereas ophthalmopathy patients were given high-dose intravenous methylprednisolone. Libraries were constructed in a second round of multiplex PCR, after which size selection and purification were carried out. The libraries were sequenced on an Illumina HiSeq2000 using paired-end 100 bp reads. SOAPnuke was used to process the raw data, removing reads that contained adapters or uncalled bases, had a mean Phred below 15, or lacked an exact match to the constant primer or identifier. High-quality paired reads were merged with COPE v1.2.5, and unique nucleotide sequences were defined as clonotypes. MiTCR v1.1 was used to align the clonotypes against IMGT TRBV, TRBD and TRBJ reference segments. Analysis was restricted to V-J combinations with a frequency above 0.0001, which covered over 98% of repertoires. The TCS score was defined as F50 (clonal expansion) divided by E x V (chaos), with BLOSUM62-based TCRdist calculated between CDR3 peptides within each V-J. Welch's t-statistics and random forest reduced just over 500 V-J features to 13, which were used in a naive Bayes classifier (R e1071). No statistical method was used to set the sample size in advance, and investigators knew the group allocation. According to the paper, TCR Vbeta CDR3 sequencing was carried out on around 140 peripheral blood samples, which came from 40 to 45 ophthalmopathy, 75 to 80 hyperthyroidism and approximately 17 progressor patients.

The chain is made from TRBV7-9 and TRBJ2-1; TRBD2 is a possible D gene, resting on 6 matching bases. The source material was peripheral blood mononuclear cells (PBMCs), sampled at new diagnosis, from a patient treated with antithyroid drugs. This clonotype originated in a woman in her thirties with Graves disease. Donor details come from another sample of the same person, matched by shared clones. The CDR3 sequence is CASSITSFNEQFF. The sequence in DNA is TGTGCCAGCAGCATCACTAGCTTCAATGAGCAGTTCTTC.